The text below deals with one TCR beta chain. What it recognizes is unknown. A junction end diverges from the germline sequence, so it may reflect a read error. Germline CDR1 reads SNHLY; CDR2 reads FYNNEI. The CDR3 extends over 12 amino acids. MiXCR was run by TCRdb on the 5' RACE reads, yielding one entry per CDR3 protein. The data hold hundreds of thousands of distinct CDR3 sequences, with 10% to 15% observed a single time. The data originate from a study of T cells after yellow fever vaccination. Study results and limitations: Most primary-vaccination clones reappeared after the booster (approximately 95% CD4, roughly 90% CD8).

The chain carries TRBV2 and TRBJ2-7; D is undetermined. The sequences come from PBMCs, collected on the day of the yellow fever booster vaccination. The sequence derives from a man aged 30-40 years who received the YFV17D yellow fever vaccine. CDR3 nucleotide sequence: TGTGCCAGCAGTGTGGGCCCCCGCCCACATCTATTC. The encoded protein is CASSVGPRPHLF.